A single sample gave rise to the 2 T cell receptor beta chains below, sequenced in a study of shared clonotypes between healthy human individuals. Assay used: immunoSEQ multiplex PCR; TCRdb lists only in-frame clones, some missing. The sample has fewer than 550,000 clones, 60% to 80% seen once. Sequencing was carried out using PBMCs. These receptors originate from a middle-aged woman in good health. Some clones in this sample may be carry-over from other donors' samples.

The CDR3 spells CASSFGSYGYTF. The CDR3 nucleotides are TGTGCCAGCAGCTTCGGAAGCTATGGCTACACCTTC. The rearrangement uses TRBV7-2 and TRBJ1-2; D unresolved. CDR3 size: 12 residues. Germline loops: CDR1 SGHTA, CDR2 FQGNSA. Trimming took 3 bases from V and 4 from J, leaving 6 bases between them.

V gene TRBV2 combines with J gene TRBJ1-6, with D maybe TRBD1 (5 bases). The CDR3 is 12 residues long. Germline V gene sequence: CDR1 SNHLY, CDR2 FYNNEI. Between the trimmed V and J ends, which lost 9 bases and 5 bases, there was a span of 8 bases. The CDR3 DNA is TGTGCCAGGGGACTGAATAATTCACCCCTCCACTTT. It is translated as CARGLNNSPLHF.